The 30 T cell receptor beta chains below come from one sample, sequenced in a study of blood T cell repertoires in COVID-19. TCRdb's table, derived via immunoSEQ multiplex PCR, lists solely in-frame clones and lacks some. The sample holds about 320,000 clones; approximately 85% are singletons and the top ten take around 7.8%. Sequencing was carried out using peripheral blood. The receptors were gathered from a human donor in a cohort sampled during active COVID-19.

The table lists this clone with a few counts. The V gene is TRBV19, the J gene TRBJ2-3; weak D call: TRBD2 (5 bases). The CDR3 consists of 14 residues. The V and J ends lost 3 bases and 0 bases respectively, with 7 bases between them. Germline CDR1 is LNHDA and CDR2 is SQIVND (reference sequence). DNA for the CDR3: TGTGCCAGTAGTATGGACTGGAGCACAGATACGCAGTATTTT. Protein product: CASSMDWSTDTQYF.

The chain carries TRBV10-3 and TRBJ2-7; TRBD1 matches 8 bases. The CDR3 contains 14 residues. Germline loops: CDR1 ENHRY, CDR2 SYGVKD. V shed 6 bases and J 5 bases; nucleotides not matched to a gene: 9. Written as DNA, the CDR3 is TGTGCCATCAGAGGACAGGGCGTTGTTGACGAGCAGTACTTC. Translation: CAIRGQGVVDEQYF.

The CDR3 here is CSVVGEDTGELFF. The CDR3 DNA reads TGCAGCGTTGTAGGGGAGGACACCGGGGAGCTGTTTTTT. The chain is built from TRBV29-1 and TRBJ2-2; D possibly corresponds to TRBD2 (6 bases). V lost 4 bases to trimming and J lost 3 bases, with 9 bases between them. Germline CDR1 SQVTM, CDR2 ANQGSEA. The CDR3 is 13 amino acids.

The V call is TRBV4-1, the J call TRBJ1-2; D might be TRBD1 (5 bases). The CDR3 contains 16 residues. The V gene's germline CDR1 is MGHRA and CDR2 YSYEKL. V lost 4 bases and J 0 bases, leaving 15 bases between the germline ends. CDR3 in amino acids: CASSLNPDSPNYGYTF. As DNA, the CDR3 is TGCGCCAGCAGCCTCAACCCCGACAGCCCTAACTATGGCTACACCTTC.

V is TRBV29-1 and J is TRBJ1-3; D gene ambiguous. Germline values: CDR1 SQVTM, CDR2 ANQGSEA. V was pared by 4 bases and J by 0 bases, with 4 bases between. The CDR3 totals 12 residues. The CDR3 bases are TGCAGCGTTGCAGGCTCTGGAAACACCATATATTTT. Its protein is CSVAGSGNTIYF.

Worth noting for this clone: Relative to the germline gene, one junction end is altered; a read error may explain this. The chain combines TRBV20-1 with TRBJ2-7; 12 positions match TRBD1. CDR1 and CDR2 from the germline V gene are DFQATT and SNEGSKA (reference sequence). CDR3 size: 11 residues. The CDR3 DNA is TGCAGTGCTAGGGGACAGGGGGCTGAGAGCTTC. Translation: CSARGQGAESF.

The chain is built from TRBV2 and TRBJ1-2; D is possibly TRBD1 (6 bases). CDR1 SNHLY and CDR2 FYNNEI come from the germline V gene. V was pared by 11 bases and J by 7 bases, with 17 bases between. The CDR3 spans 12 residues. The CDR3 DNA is TGTGCCGGAACCTCGGACAGTTCTGGCTACACCTTC. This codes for CAGTSDSSGYTF.

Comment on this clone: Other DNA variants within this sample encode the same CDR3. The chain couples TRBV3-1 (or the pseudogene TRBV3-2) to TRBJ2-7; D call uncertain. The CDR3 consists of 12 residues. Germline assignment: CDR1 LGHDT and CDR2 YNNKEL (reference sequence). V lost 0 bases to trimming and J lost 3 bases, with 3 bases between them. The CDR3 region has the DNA TGTGCCAGCAGCCAAGACAGCTACGAGCAGTACTTC. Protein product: CASSQDSYEQYF.

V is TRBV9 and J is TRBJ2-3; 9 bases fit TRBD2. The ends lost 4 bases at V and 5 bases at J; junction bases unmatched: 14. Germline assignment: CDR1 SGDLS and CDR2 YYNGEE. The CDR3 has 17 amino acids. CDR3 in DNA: TGTGCCAGCAGCCAACTACTAGGCGGGGGGGCCCAAGATACGCAGTATTTT. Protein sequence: CASSQLLGGGAQDTQYF.

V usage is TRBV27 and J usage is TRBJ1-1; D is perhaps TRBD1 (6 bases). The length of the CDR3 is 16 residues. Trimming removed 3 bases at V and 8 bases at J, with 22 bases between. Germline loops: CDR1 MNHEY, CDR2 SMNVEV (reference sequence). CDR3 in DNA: TGTGCCAGCAGTTTCTCCGGGACAAGGAGCCTAGGGGAAGCTTTCTTT. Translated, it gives CASSFSGTRSLGEAFF.

CDR3 loop: CASSPDRFYGYTF. DNA of the CDR3: TGTGCCAGTAGCCCCGACAGGTTCTATGGCTACACCTTC. This chain uses TRBV19 with TRBJ1-2, with TRBD1 as a possible D gene (6 bases). CDR3 size: 13 residues. V lost 6 bases and J lost 4, with 12 bases in between. The germline V gene encodes CDR1 LNHDA and CDR2 SQIVND (reference sequence).

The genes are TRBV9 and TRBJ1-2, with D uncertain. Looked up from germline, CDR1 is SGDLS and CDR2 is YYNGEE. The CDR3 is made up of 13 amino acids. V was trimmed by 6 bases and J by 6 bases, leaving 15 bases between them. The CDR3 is CASTGLLPHGYTF. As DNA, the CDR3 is TGTGCCAGCACCGGACTCCTACCACATGGCTACACCTTC.

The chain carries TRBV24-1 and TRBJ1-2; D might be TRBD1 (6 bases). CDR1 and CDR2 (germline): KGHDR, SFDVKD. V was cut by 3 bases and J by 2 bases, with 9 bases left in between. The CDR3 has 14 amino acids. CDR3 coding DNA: TGTGCCACCAGTGATCACGGACAGAACTATGGCTACACCTTC. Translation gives CATSDHGQNYGYTF.

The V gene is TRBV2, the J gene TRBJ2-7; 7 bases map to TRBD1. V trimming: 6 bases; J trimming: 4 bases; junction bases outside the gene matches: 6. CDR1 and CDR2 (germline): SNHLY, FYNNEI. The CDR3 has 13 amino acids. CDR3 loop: CASRRQGFYEQYF. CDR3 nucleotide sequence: TGTGCCAGCAGGAGACAGGGTTTTTACGAGCAGTACTTC.

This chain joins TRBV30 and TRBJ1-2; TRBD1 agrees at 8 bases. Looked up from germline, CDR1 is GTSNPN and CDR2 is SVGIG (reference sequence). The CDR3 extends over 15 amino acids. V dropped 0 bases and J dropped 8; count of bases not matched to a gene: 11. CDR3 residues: CAWSVGSGQGPGYTF. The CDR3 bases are TGTGCCTGGAGTGTAGGTTCAGGACAGGGACCCGGCTACACCTTC. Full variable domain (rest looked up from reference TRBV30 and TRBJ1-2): SQTIHQWPATLVQPVGSPLSLECTVEGTSNPNLYWYRQAAGRGLQLLFYSVGIGQISSEVPQNLSASRPQDRQFILSSKKLLLSDSGFYLCAWSVGSGQGPGYTFGSGTRLTVV.

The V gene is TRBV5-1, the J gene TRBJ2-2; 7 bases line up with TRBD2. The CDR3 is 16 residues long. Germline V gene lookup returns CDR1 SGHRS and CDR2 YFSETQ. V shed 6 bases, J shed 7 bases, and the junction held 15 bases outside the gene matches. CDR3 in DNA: TGCGCCAGCAACCTCGAGAGCGGGGCGACAGTCGGGGAGCTGTTTTTT. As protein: CASNLESGATVGELFF.

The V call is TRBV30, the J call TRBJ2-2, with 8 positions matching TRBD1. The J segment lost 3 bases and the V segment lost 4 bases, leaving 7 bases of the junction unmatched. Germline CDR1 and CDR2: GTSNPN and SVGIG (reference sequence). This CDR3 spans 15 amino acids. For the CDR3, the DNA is TGTGCCTGGATCGATTGGGACAGGTACACCGGGGAGCTGTTTTTT. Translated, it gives CAWIDWDRYTGELFF.

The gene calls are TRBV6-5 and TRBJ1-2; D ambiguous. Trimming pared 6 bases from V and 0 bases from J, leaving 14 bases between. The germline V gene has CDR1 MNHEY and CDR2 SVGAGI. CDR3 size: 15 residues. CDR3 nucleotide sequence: TGTGCCAGCAGCCGTAAAGGGAGCGCTAACTATGGCTACACCTTC. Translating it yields CASSRKGSANYGYTF.

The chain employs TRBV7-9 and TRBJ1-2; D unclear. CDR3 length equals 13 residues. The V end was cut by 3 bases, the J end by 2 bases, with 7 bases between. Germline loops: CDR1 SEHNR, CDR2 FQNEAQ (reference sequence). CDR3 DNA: TGTGCCAGCAGCTTGGCGGAGAACTATGGCTACACCTTC. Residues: CASSLAENYGYTF.

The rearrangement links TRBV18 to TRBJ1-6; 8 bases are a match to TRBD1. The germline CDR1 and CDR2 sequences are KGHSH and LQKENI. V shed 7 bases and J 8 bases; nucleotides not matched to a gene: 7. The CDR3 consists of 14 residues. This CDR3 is CASYGGTGDSPLHF. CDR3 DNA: TGTGCCAGCTACGGGGGGACAGGAGATTCACCCCTCCACTTT.

The CDR3 coding sequence is TGTGCCAGCAGCCCGGCAGCGGGGGGGCCGAAAGATACGCAGTATTTT. Its protein is CASSPAAGGPKDTQYF. The chain has TRBV9 and TRBJ2-3; 10 bases align to TRBD2. V lost 4 bases to trimming and J lost 5 bases; unmatched junction nucleotides: 10. Per germline, CDR1 SGDLS and CDR2 YYNGEE. The CDR3 is made up of 16 amino acids.

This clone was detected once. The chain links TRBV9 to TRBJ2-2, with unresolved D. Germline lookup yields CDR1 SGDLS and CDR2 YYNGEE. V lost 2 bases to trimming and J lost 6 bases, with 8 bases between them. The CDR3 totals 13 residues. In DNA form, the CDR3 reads TGTGCCAGCAGCGTCCTAGGCTCCGGGGAGCTGTTTTTT. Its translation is CASSVLGSGELFF. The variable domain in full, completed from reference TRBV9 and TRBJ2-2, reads DSGVTQTPKHLITATGQRVTLRCSPRSGDLSVYWYQQSLDQGLQFLIQYYNGEERAKGNILERFSAQQFPDLHSELNLSSLELGDSALYFCASSVLGSGELFFGEGSRLTVL.

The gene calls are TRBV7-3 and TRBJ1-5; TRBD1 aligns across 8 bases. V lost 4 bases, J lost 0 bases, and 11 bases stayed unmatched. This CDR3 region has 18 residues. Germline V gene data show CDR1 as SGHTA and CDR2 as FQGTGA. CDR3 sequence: CASSSHTRDRFSNQPQHF. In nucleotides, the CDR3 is TGTGCCAGCAGCTCTCATACCCGGGACAGGTTTAGCAATCAGCCCCAGCATTTT.

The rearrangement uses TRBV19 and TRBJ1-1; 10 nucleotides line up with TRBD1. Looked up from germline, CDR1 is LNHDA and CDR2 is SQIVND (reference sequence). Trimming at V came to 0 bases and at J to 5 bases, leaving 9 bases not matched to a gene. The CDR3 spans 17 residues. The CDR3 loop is CASSIDYRTGGRTEAFF. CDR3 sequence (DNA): TGTGCCAGTAGTATAGATTACAGGACAGGGGGTAGGACTGAAGCTTTCTTT. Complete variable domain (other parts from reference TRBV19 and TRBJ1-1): DGGITQSPKYLFRKEGQNVTLSCEQNLNHDAMYWYRQDPGQGLRLIYYSQIVNDFQKGDIAEGYSVSREKKESFPLTVTSAQKNPTAFYLCASSIDYRTGGRTEAFFGQGTRLTVV.

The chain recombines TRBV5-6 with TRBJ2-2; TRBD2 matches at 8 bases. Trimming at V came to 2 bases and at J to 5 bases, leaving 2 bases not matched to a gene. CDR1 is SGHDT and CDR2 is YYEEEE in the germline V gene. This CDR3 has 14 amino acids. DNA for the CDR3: TGTGCCAGCAGCTTTCGGGAGGGGACCGGGGAGCTGTTTTTT. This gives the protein CASSFREGTGELFF. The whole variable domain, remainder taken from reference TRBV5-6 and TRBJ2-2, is DAGVTQSPTHLIKTRGQQVTLRCSPKSGHDTVSWYQQALGQGPQFIFQYYEEEERQRGNFPDRFSGHQFPNYSSELNVNALLLGDSALYLCASSFREGTGELFFGEGSRLTVL.

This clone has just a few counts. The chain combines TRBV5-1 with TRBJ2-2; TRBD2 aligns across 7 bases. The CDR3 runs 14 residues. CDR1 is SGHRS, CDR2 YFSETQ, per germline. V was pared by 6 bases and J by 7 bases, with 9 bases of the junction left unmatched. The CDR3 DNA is TGCGCCAGCACCAAGACTAGCAGTGGCGGGGAGCTGTTTTTT. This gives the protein CASTKTSSGGELFF.

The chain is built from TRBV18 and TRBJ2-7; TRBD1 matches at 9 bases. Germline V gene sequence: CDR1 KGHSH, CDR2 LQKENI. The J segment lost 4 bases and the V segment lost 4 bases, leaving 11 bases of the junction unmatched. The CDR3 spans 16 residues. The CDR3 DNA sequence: TGTGCCAGCTCACGTGCTCTGGGACAGGGTTTGTACGAGCAGTACTTC. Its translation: CASSRALGQGLYEQYF.

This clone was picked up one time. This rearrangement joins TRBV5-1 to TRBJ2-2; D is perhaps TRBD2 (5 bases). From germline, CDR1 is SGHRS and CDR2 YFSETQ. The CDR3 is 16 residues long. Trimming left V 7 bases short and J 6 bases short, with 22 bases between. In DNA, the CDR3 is TGCGCCAGCTCTAGGCCGGGGAACCTAGACGCCGGGGAGCTGTTTTTT. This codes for CASSRPGNLDAGELFF.

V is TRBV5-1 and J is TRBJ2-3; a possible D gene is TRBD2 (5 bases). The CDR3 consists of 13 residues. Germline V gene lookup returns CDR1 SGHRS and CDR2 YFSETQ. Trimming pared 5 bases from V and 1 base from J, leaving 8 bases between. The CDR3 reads CASRPLGTDTQYF. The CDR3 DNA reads TGCGCCAGCAGGCCACTAGGCACAGATACGCAGTATTTT. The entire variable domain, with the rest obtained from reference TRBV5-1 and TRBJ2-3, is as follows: KAGVTQTPRYLIKTRGQQVTLSCSPISGHRSVSWYQQTPGQGLQFLFEYFSETQRNKGNFPGRFSGRQFSNSRSEMNVSTLELGDSALYLCASRPLGTDTQYFGPGTRLTVL.

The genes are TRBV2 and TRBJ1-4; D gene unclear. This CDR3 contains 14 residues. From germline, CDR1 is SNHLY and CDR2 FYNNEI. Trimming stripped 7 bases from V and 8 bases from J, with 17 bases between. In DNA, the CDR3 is TGTGCCAGCATTTGGGGAGGGCTTGGCGAAAAACTGTTTTTT. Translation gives CASIWGGLGEKLFF.